This T cell receptor beta chain was recovered during a study of siplizumab effects on memory and regulatory T cells. Notes on the study in general: No naive or memory phenotype could be assigned to roughly 75-96% of proliferating clones. A significant reduction in alloreactive sequences traceable to unstimulated CD4+ memory cells was produced by siplizumab.

The protocol was immunoSEQ multiplex PCR, while the TCRdb copy is restricted to in-frame clones and leaves out a portion. The top ten hold around 13% of the sample, which has 95,000 to 100,000 clones, 92% seen once. Germline loops: CDR1 SNHLY, CDR2 FYNNEI. Trimming removed 4 bases from V and 2 bases from J, with 15 bases in between. The CDR3 totals 15 residues. A note on this clone: Its antigen is as yet unknown.

This clonotype was obtained from a human donor in good health. V usage is TRBV2 and J usage is TRBJ2-7, with TRBD1 as a possible D gene (5 bases). Sequenced material: non-Treg CD4+ T cells sorted from blood. The CDR3 loop is CASSGVGVGAYEQYF. CDR3 bases: TGTGCCAGCAGTGGGGTTGGGGTAGGGGCCTACGAGCAGTACTTC.